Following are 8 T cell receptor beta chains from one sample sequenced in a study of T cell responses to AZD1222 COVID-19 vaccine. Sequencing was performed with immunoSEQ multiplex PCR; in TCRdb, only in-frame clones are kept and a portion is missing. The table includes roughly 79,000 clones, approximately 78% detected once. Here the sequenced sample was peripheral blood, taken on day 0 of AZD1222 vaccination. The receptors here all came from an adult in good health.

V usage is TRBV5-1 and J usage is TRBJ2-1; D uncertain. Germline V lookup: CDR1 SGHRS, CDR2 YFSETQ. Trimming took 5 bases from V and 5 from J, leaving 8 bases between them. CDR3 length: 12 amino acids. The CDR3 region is CASRYPHNEQFF. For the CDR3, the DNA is TGCGCCAGCAGATACCCCCACAATGAGCAGTTCTTC. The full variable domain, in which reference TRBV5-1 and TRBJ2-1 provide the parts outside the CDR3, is KAGVTQTPRYLIKTRGQQVTLSCSPISGHRSVSWYQQTPGQGLQFLFEYFSETQRNKGNFPGRFSGRQFSNSRSEMNVSTLELGDSALYLCASRYPHNEQFFGPGTRLTVL.

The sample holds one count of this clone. The CDR3 protein is CASSLTPGSEQYF. In DNA form, the CDR3 reads TGTGCCAGCAGCCTCACCCCAGGGTCCGAGCAGTACTTC. This rearrangement joins TRBV11-2 to TRBJ2-7, with a tentative D call TRBD1 (5 bases). Trimming pared 5 bases from V and 6 bases from J, leaving 14 bases between. The CDR3 has 13 amino acids. Germline V gene sequence: CDR1 SGHAT, CDR2 FQNNGV.

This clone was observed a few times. The CDR3 DNA is TGTGCCATCAGCCTTAGCGGGAGTGAAGAGACCCAGTACTTC. This sequence encodes CAISLSGSEETQYF. The genes are TRBV10-3 and TRBJ2-5, with 9 bases lining up with TRBD2. CDR1 and CDR2 from the germline V gene are ENHRY and SYGVKD. V was clipped by 6 bases and J by 3 bases; unmatched bases: 5. The CDR3 length is 14 residues.

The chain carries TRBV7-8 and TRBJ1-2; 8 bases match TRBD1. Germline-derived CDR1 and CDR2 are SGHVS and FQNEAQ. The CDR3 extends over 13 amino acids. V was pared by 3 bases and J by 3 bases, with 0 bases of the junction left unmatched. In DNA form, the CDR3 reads TGTGCCAGCAGCTTGACAGGGGACTATGGCTACACCTTC. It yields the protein CASSLTGDYGYTF.

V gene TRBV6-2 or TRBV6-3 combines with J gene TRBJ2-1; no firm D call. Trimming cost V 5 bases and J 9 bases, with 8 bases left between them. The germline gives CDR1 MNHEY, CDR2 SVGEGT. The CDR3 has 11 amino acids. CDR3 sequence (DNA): TGTGCCAGCAGTGAGTATATTGAGCAGTTCTTC. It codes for CASSEYIEQFF.

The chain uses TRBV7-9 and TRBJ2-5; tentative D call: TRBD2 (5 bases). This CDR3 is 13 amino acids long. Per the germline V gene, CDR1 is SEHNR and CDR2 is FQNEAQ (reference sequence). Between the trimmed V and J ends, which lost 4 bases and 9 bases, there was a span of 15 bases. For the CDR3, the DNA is TGTGCCAGCAGCTCCCCAGCGCCCGGGGCCCAGTACTTC. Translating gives CASSSPAPGAQYF.

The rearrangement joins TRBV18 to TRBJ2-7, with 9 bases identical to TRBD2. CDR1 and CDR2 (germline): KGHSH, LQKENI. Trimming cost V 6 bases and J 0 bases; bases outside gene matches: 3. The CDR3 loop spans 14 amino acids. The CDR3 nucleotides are TGTGCCAGCTCCTCTAGCGGGGTCTCCTACGAGCAGTACTTC. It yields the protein CASSSSGVSYEQYF.

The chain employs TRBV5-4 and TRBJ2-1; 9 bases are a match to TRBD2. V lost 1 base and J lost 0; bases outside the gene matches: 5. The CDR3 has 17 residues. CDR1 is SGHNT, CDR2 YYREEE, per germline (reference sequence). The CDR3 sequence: CASSLTLAGSSYNEQFF. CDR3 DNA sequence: TGTGCCAGCAGCTTGACGCTAGCGGGGAGCTCCTACAATGAGCAGTTCTTC.